This TCR beta chain was found in a study of cytomegalovirus exposure and HLA in healthy donors. Details on this clone: Its specificity is unknown.

Primers included in the PCR were 60 Vbeta and 13 Jbeta primers. Assay used: immunoSEQ multiplex PCR; TCRdb lists only in-frame clones, some missing. In the table there are about 100,000 clones, around three quarters of which are singletons. Study findings and constraints: In a later analysis, a genetic analysis reported fewer productive-TCR N-insertions in an Asian-associated ancestry cluster than the cohort average. For most subjects, TCR beta sequences were reported to predict HLA-A and HLA-B alleles with accuracy. TCR beta V- and J-gene trimming was later associated with a missense DCLRE1C variant. The listing of fewer than 200 TCR beta chains classed them as cytomegalovirus-associated.

The CDR3 has 13 residues. Germline CDR1 and CDR2: MNHNY and SVGAGI (reference sequence). The clonotype comes from a female donor in good health and CMV-seropositive. Sequences were obtained from PBMCs. The chain links TRBV6-6 to TRBJ2-5, with D perhaps TRBD1 (6 bases). The DNA end is a closer match to TRBJ2-7, so the J assignment may be wrong. CDR3: CASSYSYRDEQYF. The CDR3 coding sequence is TGTGCCAGCAGTTACTCCTACAGGGACGAGCAGTACTTC.